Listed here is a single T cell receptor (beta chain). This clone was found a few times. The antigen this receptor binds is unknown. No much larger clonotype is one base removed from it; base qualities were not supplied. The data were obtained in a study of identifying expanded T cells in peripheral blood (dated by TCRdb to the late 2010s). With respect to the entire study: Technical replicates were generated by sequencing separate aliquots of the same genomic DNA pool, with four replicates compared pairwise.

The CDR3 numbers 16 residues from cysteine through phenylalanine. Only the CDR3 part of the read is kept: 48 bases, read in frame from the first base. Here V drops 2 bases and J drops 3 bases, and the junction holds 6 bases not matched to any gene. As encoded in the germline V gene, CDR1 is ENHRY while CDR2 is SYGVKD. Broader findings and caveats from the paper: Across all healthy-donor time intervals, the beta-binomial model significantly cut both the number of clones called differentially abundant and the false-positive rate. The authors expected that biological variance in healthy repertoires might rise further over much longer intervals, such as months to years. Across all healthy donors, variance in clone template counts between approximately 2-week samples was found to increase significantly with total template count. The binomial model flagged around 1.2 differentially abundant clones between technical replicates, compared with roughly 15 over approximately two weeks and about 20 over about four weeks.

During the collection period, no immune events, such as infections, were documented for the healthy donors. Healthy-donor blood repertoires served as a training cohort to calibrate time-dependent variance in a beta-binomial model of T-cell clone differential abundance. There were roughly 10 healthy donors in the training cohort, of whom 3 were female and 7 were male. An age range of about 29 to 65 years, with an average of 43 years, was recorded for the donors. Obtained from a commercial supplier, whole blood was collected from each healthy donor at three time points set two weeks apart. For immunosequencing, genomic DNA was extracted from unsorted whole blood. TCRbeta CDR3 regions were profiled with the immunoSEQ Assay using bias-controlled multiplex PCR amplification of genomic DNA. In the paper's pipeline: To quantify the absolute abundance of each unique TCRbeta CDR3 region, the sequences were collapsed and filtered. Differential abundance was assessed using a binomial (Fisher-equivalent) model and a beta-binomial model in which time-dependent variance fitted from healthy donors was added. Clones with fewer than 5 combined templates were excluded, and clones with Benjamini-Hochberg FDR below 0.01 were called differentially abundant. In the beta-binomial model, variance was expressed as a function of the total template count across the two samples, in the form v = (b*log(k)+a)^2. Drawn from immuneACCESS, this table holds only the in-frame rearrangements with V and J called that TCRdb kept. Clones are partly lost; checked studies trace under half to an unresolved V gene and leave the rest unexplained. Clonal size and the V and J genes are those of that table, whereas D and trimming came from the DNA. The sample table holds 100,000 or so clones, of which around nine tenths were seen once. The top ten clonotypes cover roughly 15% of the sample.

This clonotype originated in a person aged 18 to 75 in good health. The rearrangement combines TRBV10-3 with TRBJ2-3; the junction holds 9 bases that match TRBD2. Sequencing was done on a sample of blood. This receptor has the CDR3 CAISERRGGGTDTQYF. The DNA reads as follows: TGTGCCATCAGTGAGCGTCGCGGGGGGGGGACAGATACGCAGTATTTT.